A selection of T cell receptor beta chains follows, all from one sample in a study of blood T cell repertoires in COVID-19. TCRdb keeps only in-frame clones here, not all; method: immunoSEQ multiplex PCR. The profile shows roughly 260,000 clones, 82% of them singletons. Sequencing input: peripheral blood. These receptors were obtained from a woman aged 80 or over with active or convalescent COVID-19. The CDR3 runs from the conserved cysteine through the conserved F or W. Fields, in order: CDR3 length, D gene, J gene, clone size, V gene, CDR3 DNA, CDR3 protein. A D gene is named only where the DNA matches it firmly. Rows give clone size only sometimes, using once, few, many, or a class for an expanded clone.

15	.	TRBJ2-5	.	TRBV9	TGTGCCAGCAGCGGGGATAGCGGCTCATGGGAGACCCAGTACTTC	CASSGDSGSWETQYF
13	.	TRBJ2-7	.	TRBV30	TGTGCCTGGAGTTTTCCCTCTTCCTACGAGCAGTACTTC	CAWSFPSSYEQYF
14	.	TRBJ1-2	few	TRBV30	TGTGCCTGGAGTGGAGGGCTGGGGGCGAGGGGCTACACCTTC	CAWSGGLGARGYTF
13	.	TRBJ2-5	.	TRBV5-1	TGCGCCAGCAGCTTCGGACAACAAGAGACCCAGTACTTC	CASSFGQQETQYF
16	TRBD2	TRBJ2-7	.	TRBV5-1	TGCGCCAGCAGCTTGGGATGGACTAGCGGGGGATACGAGCAGTACTTC	CASSLGWTSGGYEQYF
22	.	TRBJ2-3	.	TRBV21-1	TGTGCCAGCAGCAAAGCCGGGACAGTCTTCCGTTTCACCCATATCGACACAGATACGCAGTATTTT	CASSKAGTVFRFTHIDTDTQYF
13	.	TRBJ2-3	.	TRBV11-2	TGTGCCAGCAGCCCCCGGTACACAGATACGCAGTATTTT	CASSPRYTDTQYF
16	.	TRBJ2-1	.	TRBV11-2	TGTGCCAGCAGCTCAATCGGGGGACAGTCGTACAATGAGCAGTTCTTC	CASSSIGGQSYNEQFF
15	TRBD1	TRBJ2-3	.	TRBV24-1	TGTGCCACCAGTGATTGGGGACAGCCCACAGATACGCAGTATTTT	CATSDWGQPTDTQYF
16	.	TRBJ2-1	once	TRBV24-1	TGTGCCACCAGTGGGGTGAACCGAGGGATTAACAATGAGCAGTTCTTC	CATSGVNRGINNEQFF
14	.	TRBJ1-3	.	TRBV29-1	TGCAGCGTTGTGGGGGCCTCCTCTGGAAACACCATATATTTT	CSVVGASSGNTIYF
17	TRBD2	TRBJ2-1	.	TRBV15	TGTGCCACCAGCAGAGATCTAGGGCTAGCGGGAGGGGATGAGCAGTTCTTC	CATSRDLGLAGGDEQFF
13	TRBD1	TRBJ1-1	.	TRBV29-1	TGCAGCGCAAGCACAGGGGTGAACACTGAAGCTTTCTTT	CSASTGVNTEAFF
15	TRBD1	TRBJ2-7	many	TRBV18	TGTGCCAGCTCACTCTTCCGGGACAGCCTCTACGAGCAGTACTTC	CASSLFRDSLYEQYF
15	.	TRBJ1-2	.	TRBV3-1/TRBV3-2	TGTGCCAGCAGCCAAGATTGGAGGACGGGAAATGGCTACACCTTC	CASSQDWRTGNGYTF
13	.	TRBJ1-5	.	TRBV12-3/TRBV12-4	TGTGCCAGCAGCCTCGAGCGGATGGATAGGCAGCATTTT	CASSLERMDRQHF
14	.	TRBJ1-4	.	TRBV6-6	TGTGCCAGCAGTCCGGTACCTCACCGAGAAAAACTGTTTTTT	CASSPVPHREKLFF
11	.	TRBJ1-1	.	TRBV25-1	TGTGCCAGCAGTGAAGGTGCGTCGGCTTTCTTT	CASSEGASAFF
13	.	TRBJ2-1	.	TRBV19	TGTGCCAGTATAAACCCCGGACTGAATGAGCAGTTCTTC	CASINPGLNEQFF
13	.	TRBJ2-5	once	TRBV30	TGTGCCTGGAGTGTAGGGGAGGTAGAGACCCAGTACTTC	CAWSVGEVETQYF
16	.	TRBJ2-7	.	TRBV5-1	TGCGCCAGCAGCCCTCTAGGACTTTTCGACTCCTACGAGCAGTACTTC	CASSPLGLFDSYEQYF
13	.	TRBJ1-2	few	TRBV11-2	TGTGCCAGCAGCCCCAGACAGACTGATGGCTACACCTTC	CASSPRQTDGYTF
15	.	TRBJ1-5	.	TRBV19	TGTGCCAGTAGTATAGACAGGGCATACAATCAGCCCCAGCATTTT	CASSIDRAYNQPQHF
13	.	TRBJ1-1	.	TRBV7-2	TGTGCCAGCAGCCCCGCCGGGGACACTGAAGCTTTCTTT	CASSPAGDTEAFF
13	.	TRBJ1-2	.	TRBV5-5	TGTGCCAGCAGCGTCGAAGTCGGCTATGGCTACACCTTC	CASSVEVGYGYTF
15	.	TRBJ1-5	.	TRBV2	TGTGCCAGCAGTGAGGACAGCCTTAAGAATCAGCCCCAGCATTTT	CASSEDSLKNQPQHF
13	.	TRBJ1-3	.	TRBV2	TGTGCCAGCAGTCGGGATTTAAGAAACACCATATATTTT	CASSRDLRNTIYF
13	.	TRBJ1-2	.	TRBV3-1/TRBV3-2	TGTGCCAGCAGCCCCGGGGGTGGCACTCGCTACACCTTC	CASSPGGGTRYTF
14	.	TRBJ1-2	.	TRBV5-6	TGTGCCAGCAGCTTGGCGGGGGTTCGAGATGGCTACACCTTC	CASSLAGVRDGYTF
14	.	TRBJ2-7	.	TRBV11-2	TGTGCCAGCAGCTTTACCAGAACCTCCTACGAGCAGTACTTC	CASSFTRTSYEQYF
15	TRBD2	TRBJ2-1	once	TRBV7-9	TGTGCCAGCAGCCCGGTGGGGGGGATGTTCAATGAGCAGTTCTTC	CASSPVGGMFNEQFF
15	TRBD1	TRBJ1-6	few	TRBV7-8	TGTGCCAGCAGCCGAAACAGGGGAGATAATTCACCCCTCCACTTT	CASSRNRGDNSPLHF
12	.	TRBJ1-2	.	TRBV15	TGTGCCACGGGGGCGTCCAACTATGGCTACACCTTC	CATGASNYGYTF
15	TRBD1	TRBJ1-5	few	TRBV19	TGTGCCAGTAGAACGACAGGGCTTAGCAATCAGCCCCAGCATTTT	CASRTTGLSNQPQHF
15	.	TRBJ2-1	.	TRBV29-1	TGCAGCGTTGGGGGAGGCACTAGCTCCTACAATGAGCAGTTCTTC	CSVGGGTSSYNEQFF
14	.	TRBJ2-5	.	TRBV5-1	TGCGCCAGCAGCTTGATCTCAGGGCAAGAGACCCAGTACTTC	CASSLISGQETQYF
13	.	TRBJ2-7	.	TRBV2	TGTGCCAGCACCGGGACACACTCCTACGAGCAGTACTTC	CASTGTHSYEQYF
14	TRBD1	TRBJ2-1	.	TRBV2	TGTGCCAGCCGAAGACAGGGGGATAGCACTGAGCAGTTCTTC	CASRRQGDSTEQFF
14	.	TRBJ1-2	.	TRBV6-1	TGTGCCAGCAGTGACGGGGGGACCTCCTATGGCTACACCTTC	CASSDGGTSYGYTF
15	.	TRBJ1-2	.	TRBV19	TGTGCCAGTAGTACCTTATTCAGGGGTAACTATGGCTACACCTTC	CASSTLFRGNYGYTF
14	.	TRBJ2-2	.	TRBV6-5	TGTGCCAGCAGTTTCGCAGGGTACACCGGGGAGCTGTTTTTT	CASSFAGYTGELFF